These 19 T cell receptor beta chains were sequenced from one sample in a study of T cells in Graves' hyperthyroidism and ophthalmopathy. Amplified regions were TCR beta CDR3 sequences from RNA transcripts. The TCR CDR3 was amplified in a first-round RT-PCR using the HTBI primer set. MiXCR was run by TCRdb on the multiplex PCR reads, yielding one entry per CDR3 protein. Of over 650,000 distinct CDR3 sequences in the sample, roughly 15% were seen once. The specimen was blood. The receptor set was obtained from a man younger than 35 with Graves' hyperthyroidism.

There are a few counts of this clonotype. The J gene is TRBJ2-1, the V gene TRBV6-1; TRBD2 agrees at 7 bases. CDR3 length: 15 amino acids. CDR1 and CDR2 (germline): MNHNS, SASEGT. With 4 bases clipped from V and 0 bases from J, the junction kept 3 bases outside the gene matches. The CDR3 sequence: CASSAGGSSYNEQFF. The CDR3 nucleotides read TGTGCCAGCAGTGCTGGCGGGAGCTCCTACAATGAGCAGTTCTTC.

The chain recombines TRBV7-9 with TRBJ2-3; TRBD2 aligns across 9 bases. Germline assignment: CDR1 SEHNR and CDR2 FQNEAQ (reference sequence). The CDR3 loop spans 16 amino acids. With 5 bases clipped from V and 8 bases from J, the junction kept 14 bases outside the gene matches. CDR3 protein: CASSGRNWQREATQYF. The CDR3, as DNA: TGTGCCAGCAGCGGGAGGAACTGGCAGCGGGAGGCTACGCAGTATTTT.

V usage is TRBV7-2 and J usage is TRBJ2-7, with a tentative D call TRBD1 (6 bases). The CDR3 sequence is 15 residues long. Between the trimmed V and J ends, which lost 6 bases and 1 base, there was a span of 16 bases. Germline CDR1 SGHTA, CDR2 FQGNSA. CDR3 coding DNA: TGTGCCAGCAGATACACAGGGATCGGGTCCTACGAGCAGTACTTC. Its translation: CASRYTGIGSYEQYF.

Ten or more counts support this clonotype. The V and J genes are TRBV7-9 and TRBJ2-1; D remains unclear. The CDR3 is 15 residues long. Trimming took 3 bases from V and 4 from J, leaving 13 bases between them. In germline, CDR1 is SEHNR, CDR2 FQNEAQ (reference sequence). Written as DNA, the CDR3 is TGTGCCAGCAGCTTTGAGTGGGCAGAATACAATGAGCAGTTCTTC. The encoded protein is CASSFEWAEYNEQFF.

This clonotype was counted many times. This chain connects TRBV6-1 to TRBJ1-2; D call uncertain. The ends were cut back, 3 bases at V and 2 bases at J, with 7 bases in the middle. Germline V gene data show CDR1 as MNHNS and CDR2 as SASEGT. The CDR3 spans 13 residues. DNA for the CDR3: TGTGCCAGCAGTGAGGTGGCAAACTATGGCTACACCTTC. The encoded protein is CASSEVANYGYTF.

This clonotype came up a few times. This chain connects TRBV9 to TRBJ2-7; 7 bases match TRBD1. The CDR3 has 15 amino acids. Losses at the gene ends were 0 bases for V and 4 bases for J; bases not matched to a gene: 7. From germline, CDR1 is SGDLS and CDR2 YYNGEE. The chain's CDR3 is CASSVGETGIYEQYF. CDR3 DNA: TGTGCCAGCAGCGTAGGTGAGACAGGGATTTACGAGCAGTACTTC.

This clonotype was observed many times. The gene calls are TRBV2 and TRBJ2-3; D is undetermined. The germline V gene has CDR1 SNHLY and CDR2 FYNNEI. The CDR3 sequence is 13 residues long. With 1 base removed from V and 8 bases from J, the gap between germline ends came to 10 bases. The CDR3 region is CASSEVGGRTQYF. In DNA form, the CDR3 reads TGTGCCAGCAGTGAAGTTGGCGGTCGTACGCAGTATTTT.

This chain links TRBV10-2 with TRBJ2-3; 8 bases line up with TRBD2. The V gene end was trimmed by 6 bases and the J gene end by 3 bases; junction bases not matched to a gene: 14. This CDR3 comprises 17 residues. Germline V gene data show CDR1 as WSHSY and CDR2 as SAAADI. In nucleotides, the CDR3 is TGCGCCAGCAGACTAGCGGCTATGTCTCGGGAAACAGATACGCAGTATTTT. This sequence encodes CASRLAAMSRETDTQYF.

This clonotype was counted between two and nine times. The chain recombines TRBV18 with TRBJ2-7; D perhaps matches TRBD2 (6 bases). Per germline, CDR1 KGHSH and CDR2 LQKENI. V was trimmed by 5 bases and J by 5 bases, leaving 13 bases between them. The CDR3 has 13 residues. This CDR3 is CASSTEGFDEQYF. The CDR3 DNA sequence: TGTGCCAGCTCAACGGAGGGATTTGACGAGCAGTACTTC.

The table lists this clonotype with many counts. The chain has TRBV7-8 and TRBJ2-1; a weak D match, TRBD1 (6 bases). The germline CDR1 and CDR2 sequences are SGHVS and FQNEAQ. There are 16 residues in the CDR3. The germline V and J ends were trimmed by 8 bases and 6 bases, with 23 bases remaining between them. In DNA, the CDR3 is TGTGCCAGCGAACACAGGGTCCTCCTGGTGGGCAATGAGCAGTTCTTC. This gives the protein CASEHRVLLVGNEQFF.

This clonotype was seen only once. This sequence joins TRBV28 and TRBJ2-7, with D possibly called TRBD1 or TRBD2 (5 bases each). The CDR3 runs 15 residues. Germline lookup yields CDR1 MDHEN and CDR2 SYDVKM. Trimming took off 3 bases at V and 7 bases at J, with 19 bases between the two ends. The CDR3 bases are TGTGCCAGCAGTTTTTTGGCTAGGGGAACGGGGGAGCAGTACTTC. Translation gives CASSFLARGTGEQYF.

This clonotype has a handful of counts. This chain uses TRBV24-1 with TRBJ1-3; no clear D. The CDR3 loop spans 12 amino acids. Per germline, CDR1 KGHDR and CDR2 SFDVKD. Deletions cut 3 bases from V and 8 bases from J, with 7 bases between. Here the CDR3 reads CATSDTKDTIYF. The CDR3 DNA follows: TGTGCCACCAGTGATACTAAAGACACCATATATTTT.

A few counts support this clonotype. This chain links TRBV6-1 with TRBJ2-2, with 7 bases aligning to TRBD1. Germline V CDR1 and CDR2: MNHNS, SASEGT. CDR3 length equals 18 residues. The J segment lost 2 bases and the V segment lost 6 bases, leaving 15 bases of the junction unmatched. Written as DNA, the CDR3 is TGTGCCAGCAGCCCCGGGACAGTCCATTCGGGAAACACCGGGGAGCTGTTTTTT. Protein product: CASSPGTVHSGNTGELFF.

The V call is TRBV7-9, the J call TRBJ2-2; D unclear. CDR3 length equals 15 residues. V dropped 2 bases and J dropped 5 bases, with 12 bases sitting between them. Germline V gives CDR1 SEHNR, CDR2 FQNEAQ (reference sequence). CDR3 nucleotide sequence: TGTGCCAGCAGCTTACCAATCCCGGATACCGGGGAGCTGTTTTTT. Amino acids: CASSLPIPDTGELFF.

J is TRBJ1-2 and V is TRBV4-1; 9 bases line up with TRBD1. Germline loops: CDR1 MGHRA, CDR2 YSYEKL. V dropped 8 bases and J dropped 5; count of bases not matched to a gene: 15. The length of the CDR3 is 16 residues. The CDR3 loop reads CASHSAFTQGAYGYTF. In DNA form, the CDR3 reads TGCGCCAGCCACAGCGCCTTTACACAGGGGGCTTATGGCTACACCTTC.

This clonotype was found many times. V usage is TRBV28 and J usage is TRBJ2-5; 10 bases match TRBD2. The CDR3 loop spans 15 amino acids. CDR1 and CDR2 (germline): MDHEN, SYDVKM. Losses at the gene ends were 6 bases for V and 5 bases for J; bases not matched to a gene: 9. CDR3 sequence: CASSSRTSGPETQYF. CDR3 DNA: TGTGCCAGCAGCTCCAGGACTAGCGGCCCGGAGACCCAGTACTTC. Combining the CDR3 with reference TRBV28 and TRBJ2-5 gives the whole variable domain DVKVTQSSRYLVKRTGEKVFLECVQDMDHENMFWYRQDPGLGLRLIYFSYDVKMKEKGDIPEGYSVSREKKERFSLILESASTNQTSMYLCASSSRTSGPETQYFGPGTRLLVL.

The table lists this clonotype with many counts. J is TRBJ1-1 and V is TRBV7-2; a weak D match, TRBD1 (6 bases). The CDR3 is 13 residues long. The ends were cut back, 5 bases at V and 2 bases at J, with 9 bases in the middle. CDR1 is SGHTA and CDR2 is FQGNSA in the germline V gene. The CDR3 spells CASSTQGNTEAFF. CDR3 coding DNA: TGTGCCAGCAGCACACAGGGCAACACTGAAGCTTTCTTT.

The chain employs TRBV27 and TRBJ2-3; the match to TRBD2 covers 10 bases. Germline values: CDR1 MNHEY, CDR2 SMNVEV (reference sequence). The CDR3 covers 17 residues. The V gene end was trimmed by 4 bases and the J gene end by 0 bases; junction bases not matched to a gene: 7. The DNA of the CDR3 is TGTGCCAGCAGTTCCCCCTTTAGCGGGAGGAGCACAGATACGCAGTATTTT. Translated: CASSSPFSGRSTDTQYF.

The V gene is TRBV5-8, the J gene TRBJ1-6, with D uncertain. V was clipped by 10 bases and J by 6 bases, with 14 bases between them. The CDR3 covers 13 residues. Germline CDR1 is SGHTS and CDR2 is YDEGEE. DNA of the CDR3: TGTGCCGCCCACCACGGGAGTAATTCACCCCTCCACTTT. Protein product: CAAHHGSNSPLHF.